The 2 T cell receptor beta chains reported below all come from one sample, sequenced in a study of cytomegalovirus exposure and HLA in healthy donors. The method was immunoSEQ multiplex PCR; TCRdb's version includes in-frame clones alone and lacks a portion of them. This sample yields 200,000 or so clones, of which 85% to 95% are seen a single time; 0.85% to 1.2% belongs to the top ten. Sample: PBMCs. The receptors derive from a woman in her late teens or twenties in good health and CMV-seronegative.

CDR3 nucleotide sequence: TGCAGCGCCCCCCGGGGGAACTATGGCTACACCTTC. It is translated as CSAPRGNYGYTF. The chain joins TRBV29-1 to TRBJ1-2; weak D call: TRBD1 (5 bases). Trimming took off 7 bases at V and 2 bases at J, with 11 bases between the two ends. The CDR3 runs to 12 residues. CDR1 and CDR2 from the germline V gene are SQVTM and ANQGSEA.

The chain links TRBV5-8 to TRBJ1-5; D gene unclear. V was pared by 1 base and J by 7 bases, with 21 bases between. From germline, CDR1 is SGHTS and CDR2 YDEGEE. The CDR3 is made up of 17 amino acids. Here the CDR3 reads CASSLCERCVIGQPQHF. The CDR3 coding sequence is TGTGCCAGCAGCTTGTGCGAGAGGTGCGTCATCGGCCAGCCCCAGCATTTT.